This TCR beta chain originates from a study of blood T cells in healthy people across ages. Study conclusions and caveats: Naive T cell percentage by flow cytometry tracked strongly with beta diversity. Relative to aged donors, long-lived donors carried more naive CD4+ cells and displayed higher diversity.

In the case of this clonotype: Its matching antigen is unknown.

A second PCR of about 7 to 12 cycles used a sample-barcoded 5' primer and a J-beta primer mix. TCRdb reprocessed the 5' RACE reads via MiXCR and lists one record per CDR3 protein. The sample consists of fewer than 2,000,000 distinct CDR3 sequences, about two fifths of them appearing once. Trimming removed 4 bases from V and 5 bases from J, with 18 bases in between. The CDR3 is 16 residues long. Germline CDR1 LGHNA, CDR2 YNFKEQ. The sequenced material came from blood. The receptor was derived from a human donor in good health. The rearrangement joins TRBV4-2 to TRBJ2-4; maybe TRBD1 (6 bases). CDR3 loop: CASSLNERGSENIQYF. For the CDR3, the DNA is TGTGCCAGCAGCCTAAATGAAAGGGGGTCTGAAAACATTCAGTACTTC.